The entry below gives a single T cell receptor (beta chain) sequence along with its context. These data come from a study of T cell responses to AZD1222 COVID-19 vaccine. CDR3 length: 14 residues. The germline V gene has CDR1 LNHDA and CDR2 SQIVND (reference sequence). V shed 4 bases and J shed 2 bases, with 9 bases lying between them. TCRdb's copy holds only in-frame clones and misses some; the assay was immunoSEQ multiplex PCR. The sample includes over 85,000 clones, roughly 92% seen only once; the top ten take 7.8%. This TCR came from an adult in good health. This sample comprised peripheral blood, obtained on day 0 of AZD1222 vaccination. J is TRBJ1-5 and V is TRBV19, with D tentatively TRBD1 (5 bases). CDR3 in DNA: TGTGCCAGTAGTACTGGGGGAGGCAATCAGCCCCAGCATTTT. Translation: CASSTGGGNQPQHF.